This T cell receptor beta chain comes out of a study of blood T cell repertoires in COVID-19. Overall study context: There were acute and convalescent COVID-19 samples, and they came from the United States, Italy and Spain. Sources were T cells, B-cell-depleted T cells, or PBMCs; the material itself was cDNA or gDNA.

Per the authors' pipeline: By means of reference gene primer amplification, nucleated cell counts were estimated. Generated by immunoSEQ multiplex PCR, the TCRdb table keeps only in-frame clones and is missing some. V and J calls and clone size are given by that table; D and trimming were obtained from the DNA. The sample has tens of thousands of clones; around 83% are singletons. This CDR3 has 16 residues. The germline V and J ends were trimmed by 0 bases and 1 base, with 12 bases remaining between them. CDR1 is MNHNS, CDR2 SASEGT, per germline. The TCR originated in a woman of 80 years or more with acute or convalescent COVID-19. The chain carries TRBV6-1 and TRBJ1-2, with a tentative D call TRBD1 (6 bases). The specimen was peripheral blood. The CDR3 loop is CASSEAGQGLNYGYTF. DNA for the CDR3: TGTGCCAGCAGTGAAGCGGGCCAGGGGCTTAACTATGGCTACACCTTC.